This paragraph reports one T cell receptor beta chain. This sample is part of a study of blood T cell repertoires in COVID-19. Study-level information: Collection of acute and convalescent COVID-19 samples took place in the United States, Italy and Spain. PBMCs, B-cell-depleted T cells, or T cells provided the cDNA or gDNA that made up the material.

The protocol was immunoSEQ multiplex PCR, while the TCRdb copy is restricted to in-frame clones and leaves out a portion. This sample has 70,000 or so clones, with 60% to 85% found just once. Trimming at V came to 6 bases and at J to 1 base, leaving 5 bases not matched to a gene. The CDR3 covers 14 residues. CDR1 is MNHEY and CDR2 is SVGAGI in the germline V gene. Sequenced input: peripheral blood. The rearrangement uses TRBV6-5 and TRBJ2-5; 7 nucleotides match TRBD2. This TCR derives from a man in his fifties or sixties with acute or convalescent COVID-19. The chain's CDR3 is CASSKLASQETQYF. CDR3 DNA sequence: TGTGCCAGCAGCAAACTAGCGTCCCAAGAGACCCAGTACTTC.